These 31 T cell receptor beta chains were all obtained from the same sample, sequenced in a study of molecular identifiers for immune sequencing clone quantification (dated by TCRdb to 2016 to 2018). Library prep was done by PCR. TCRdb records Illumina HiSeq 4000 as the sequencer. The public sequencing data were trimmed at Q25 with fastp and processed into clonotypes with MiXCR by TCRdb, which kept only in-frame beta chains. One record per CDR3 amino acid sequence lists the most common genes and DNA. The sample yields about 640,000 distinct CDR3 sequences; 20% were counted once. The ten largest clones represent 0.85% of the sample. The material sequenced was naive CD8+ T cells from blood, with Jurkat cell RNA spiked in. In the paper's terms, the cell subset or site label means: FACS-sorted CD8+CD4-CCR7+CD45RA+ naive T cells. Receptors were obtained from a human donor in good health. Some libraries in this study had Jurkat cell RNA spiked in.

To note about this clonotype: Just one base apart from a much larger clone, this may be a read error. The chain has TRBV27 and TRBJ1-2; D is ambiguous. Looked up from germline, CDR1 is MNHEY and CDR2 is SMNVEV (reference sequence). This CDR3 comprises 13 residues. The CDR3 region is CASGLSTLAGYTF. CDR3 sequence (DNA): TGTGCCAGCGGTTTATCAACTCTTGCTGGCTACACCTTC.

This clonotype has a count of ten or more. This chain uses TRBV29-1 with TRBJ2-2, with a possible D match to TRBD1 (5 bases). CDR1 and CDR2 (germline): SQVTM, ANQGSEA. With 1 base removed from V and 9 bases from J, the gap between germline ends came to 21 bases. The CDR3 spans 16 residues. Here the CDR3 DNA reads TGCAGCGTTGAAGGCCCTGGAAGGGTATGGGGCCGGGAGCTGTTTTTT. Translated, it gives CSVEGPGRVWGRELFF.

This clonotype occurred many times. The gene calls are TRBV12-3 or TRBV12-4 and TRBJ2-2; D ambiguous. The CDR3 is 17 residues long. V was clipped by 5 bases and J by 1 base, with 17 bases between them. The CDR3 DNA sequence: TGTGCCAGCAGTCCCCCCGGCACTCCACGGAACACCGGGGAGCTGTTTTTT. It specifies CASSPPGTPRNTGELFF.

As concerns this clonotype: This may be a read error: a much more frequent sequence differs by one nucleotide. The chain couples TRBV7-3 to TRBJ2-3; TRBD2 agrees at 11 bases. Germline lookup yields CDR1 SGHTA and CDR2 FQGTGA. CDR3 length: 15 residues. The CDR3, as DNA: TGTGCCAGCGGCTTTGTAGCGGGAGGGTCAGATACGCAGTATTTT. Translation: CASGFVAGGSDTQYF.

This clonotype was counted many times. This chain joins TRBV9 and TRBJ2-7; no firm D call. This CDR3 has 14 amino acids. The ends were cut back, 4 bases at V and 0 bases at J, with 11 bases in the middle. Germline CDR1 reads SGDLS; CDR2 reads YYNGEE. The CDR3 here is CASSPDSLSYEQYF. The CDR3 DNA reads TGTGCCAGCAGCCCTGACTCGCTCTCCTACGAGCAGTACTTC. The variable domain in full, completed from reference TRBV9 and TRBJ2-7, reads DSGVTQTPKHLITATGQRVTLRCSPRSGDLSVYWYQQSLDQGLQFLIQYYNGEERAKGNILERFSAQQFPDLHSELNLSSLELGDSALYFCASSPDSLSYEQYFGPGTRLTVT.

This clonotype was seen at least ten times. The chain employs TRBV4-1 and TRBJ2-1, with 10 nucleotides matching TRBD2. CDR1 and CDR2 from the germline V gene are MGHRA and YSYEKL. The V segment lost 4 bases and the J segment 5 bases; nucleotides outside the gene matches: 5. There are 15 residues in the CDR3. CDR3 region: CASSRGLARNNEQFF. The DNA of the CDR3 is TGCGCCAGCAGCCGGGGACTAGCGAGGAACAATGAGCAGTTCTTC.

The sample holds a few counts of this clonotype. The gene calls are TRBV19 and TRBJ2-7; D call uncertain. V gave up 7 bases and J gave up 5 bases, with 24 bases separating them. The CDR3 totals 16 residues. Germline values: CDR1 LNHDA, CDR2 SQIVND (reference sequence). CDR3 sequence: CASKPLPRQHQDEQYF. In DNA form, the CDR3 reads TGTGCCAGTAAGCCCCTACCCCGTCAGCACCAGGACGAGCAGTACTTC.

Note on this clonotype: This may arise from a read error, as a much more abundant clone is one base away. The CDR3 sequence: CVSSTYPPTASGNTIYF. For the CDR3, the DNA is TGTGTCAGCAGCACCTACCCCCCGACAGCCTCTGGAAACACCATATATTTT. The chain uses TRBV9 and TRBJ1-3; TRBD1 is a possible D gene (5 bases). The CDR3 extends over 17 amino acids. CDR1 and CDR2 from the germline V gene are SGDLS and YYNGEE.

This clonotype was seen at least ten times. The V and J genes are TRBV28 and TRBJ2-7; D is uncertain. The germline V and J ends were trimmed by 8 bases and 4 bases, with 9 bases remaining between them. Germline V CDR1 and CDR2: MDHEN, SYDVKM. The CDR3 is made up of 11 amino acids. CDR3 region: CASGYQYEQYF. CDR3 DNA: TGTGCCAGCGGCTACCAATACGAGCAGTACTTC.

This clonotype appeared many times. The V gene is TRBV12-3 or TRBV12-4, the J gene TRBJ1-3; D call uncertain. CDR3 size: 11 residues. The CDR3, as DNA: TGTGCGGAAGGGACTGGAAACACCATATATTTT. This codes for CAEGTGNTIYF.

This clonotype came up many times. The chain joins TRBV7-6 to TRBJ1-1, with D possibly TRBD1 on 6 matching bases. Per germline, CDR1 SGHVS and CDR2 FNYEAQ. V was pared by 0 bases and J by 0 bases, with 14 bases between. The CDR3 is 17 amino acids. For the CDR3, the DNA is TGTGCCAGCAGCTTAGCCGTAACGACAGGCATGAACACTGAAGCTTTCTTT. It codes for CASSLAVTTGMNTEAFF.

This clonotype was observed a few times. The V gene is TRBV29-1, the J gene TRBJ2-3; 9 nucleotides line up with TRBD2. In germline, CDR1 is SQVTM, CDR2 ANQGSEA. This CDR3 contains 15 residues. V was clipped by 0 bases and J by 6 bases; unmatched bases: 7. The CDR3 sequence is CSVEDRGGAVDTQYF. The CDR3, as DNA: TGCAGCGTTGAAGATCGCGGGGGGGCCGTCGATACGCAGTATTTT.

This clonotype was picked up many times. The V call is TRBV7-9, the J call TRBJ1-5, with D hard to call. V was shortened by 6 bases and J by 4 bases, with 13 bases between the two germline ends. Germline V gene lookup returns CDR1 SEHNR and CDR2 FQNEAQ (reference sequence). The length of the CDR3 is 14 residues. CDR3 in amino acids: CASSSTRQNQPQHF. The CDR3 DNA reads TGTGCCAGCAGTTCTACACGGCAGAATCAGCCCCAGCATTTT.

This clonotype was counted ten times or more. The CDR3 DNA is TGTGCCAGCAGCTTAGGGCTCAGCGGACAAGAGACCCAGTACTTC. It specifies CASSLGLSGQETQYF. V usage is TRBV7-2 and J usage is TRBJ2-5; D is perhaps TRBD2 (5 bases). Germline assignment: CDR1 SGHTA and CDR2 FQGNSA. Deletions cut 1 base from V and 2 bases from J, with 11 bases between. The CDR3 extends over 15 amino acids.

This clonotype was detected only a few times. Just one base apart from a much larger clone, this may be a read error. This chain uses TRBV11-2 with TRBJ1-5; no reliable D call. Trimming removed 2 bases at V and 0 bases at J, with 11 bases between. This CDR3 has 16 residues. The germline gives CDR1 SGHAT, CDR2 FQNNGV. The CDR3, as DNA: TGTGCCAGCAGCTTACGGGCGGACCCTAGCAATCAGCCCCAGCATTTT. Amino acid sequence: CASSLRADPSNQPQHF. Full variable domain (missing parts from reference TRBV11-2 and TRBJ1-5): EAGVAQSPRYKIIEKRQSVAFWCNPISGHATLYWYQQILGQGPKLLIQFQNNGVVDDSQLPKDRFSAERLKGVDSTLKIQPAKLEDSAVYLCASSLRADPSNQPQHFGDGTRLSIL.

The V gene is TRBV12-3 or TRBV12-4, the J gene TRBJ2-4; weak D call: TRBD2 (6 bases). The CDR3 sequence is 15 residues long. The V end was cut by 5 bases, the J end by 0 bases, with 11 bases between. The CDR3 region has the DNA TGTGCCAGCAGTGCTAGCGTACTAGCCAAAAACATTCAGTACTTC. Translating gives CASSASVLAKNIQYF.

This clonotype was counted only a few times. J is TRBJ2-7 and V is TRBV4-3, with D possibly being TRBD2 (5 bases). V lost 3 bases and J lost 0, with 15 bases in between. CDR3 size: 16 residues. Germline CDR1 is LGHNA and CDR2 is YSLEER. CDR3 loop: CASSHGLLPLSYEQYF. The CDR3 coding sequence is TGCGCCAGCAGCCACGGACTCCTCCCCCTCTCCTACGAGCAGTACTTC.

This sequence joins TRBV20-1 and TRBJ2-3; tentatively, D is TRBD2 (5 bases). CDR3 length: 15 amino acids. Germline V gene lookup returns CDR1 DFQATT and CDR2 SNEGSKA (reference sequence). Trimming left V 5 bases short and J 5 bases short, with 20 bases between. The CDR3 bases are TGCAGTGCTCATCCTTATCGGGATCCTATAGATACGCAGTATTTT. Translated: CSAHPYRDPIDTQYF.

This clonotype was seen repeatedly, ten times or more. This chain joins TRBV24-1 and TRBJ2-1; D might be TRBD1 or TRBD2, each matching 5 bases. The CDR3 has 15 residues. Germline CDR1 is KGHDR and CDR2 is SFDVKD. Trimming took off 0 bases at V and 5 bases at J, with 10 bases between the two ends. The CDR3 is CATSDLGDGDNEQFF. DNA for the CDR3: TGTGCCACCAGTGATTTGGGGGACGGCGACAATGAGCAGTTCTTC.

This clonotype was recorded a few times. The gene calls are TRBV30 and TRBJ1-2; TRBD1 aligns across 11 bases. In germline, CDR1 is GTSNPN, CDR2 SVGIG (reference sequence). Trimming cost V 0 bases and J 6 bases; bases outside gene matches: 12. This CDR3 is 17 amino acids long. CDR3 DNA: TGTGCCTGGAGTGTATGGAGCTTGGACAGGGGGCGGGATGGCTACACCTTC. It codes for CAWSVWSLDRGRDGYTF.

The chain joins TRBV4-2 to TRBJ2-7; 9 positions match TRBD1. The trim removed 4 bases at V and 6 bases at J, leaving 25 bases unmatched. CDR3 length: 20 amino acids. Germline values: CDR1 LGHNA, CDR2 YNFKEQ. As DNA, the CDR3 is TGTGCCAGCAGCCCGGTAGTCATTGGGGACAGGGCCATCATAGGTTTCGAGCAGTACTTC. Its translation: CASSPVVIGDRAIIGFEQYF.

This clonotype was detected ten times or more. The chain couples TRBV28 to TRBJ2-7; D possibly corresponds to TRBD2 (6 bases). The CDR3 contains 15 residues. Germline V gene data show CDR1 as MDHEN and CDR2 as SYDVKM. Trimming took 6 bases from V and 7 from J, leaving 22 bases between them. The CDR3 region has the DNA TGTGCCAGCAGCTCTTTCGGACTATCAACGGGGGAGCAGTACTTC. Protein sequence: CASSSFGLSTGEQYF.

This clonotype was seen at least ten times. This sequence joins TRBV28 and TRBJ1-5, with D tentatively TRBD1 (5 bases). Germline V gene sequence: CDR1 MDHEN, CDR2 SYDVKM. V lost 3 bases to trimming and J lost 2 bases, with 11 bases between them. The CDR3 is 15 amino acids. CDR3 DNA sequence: TGTGCCAGCAGTTTTTTAGGGGAGGGCAATCAGCCCCAGCATTTT. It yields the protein CASSFLGEGNQPQHF.

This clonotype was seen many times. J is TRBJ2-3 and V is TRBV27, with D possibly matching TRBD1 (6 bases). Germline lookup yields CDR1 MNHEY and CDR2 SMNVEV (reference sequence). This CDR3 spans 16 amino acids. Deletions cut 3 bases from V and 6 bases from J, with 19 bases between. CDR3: CASSLAGQPKFDTQYF. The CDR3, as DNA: TGTGCCAGCAGTTTGGCTGGACAGCCGAAGTTTGATACGCAGTATTTT.

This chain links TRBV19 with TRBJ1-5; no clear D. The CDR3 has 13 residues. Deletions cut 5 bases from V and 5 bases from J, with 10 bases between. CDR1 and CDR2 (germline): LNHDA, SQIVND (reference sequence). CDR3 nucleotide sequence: TGTGCCAGTAGTCTTGACACCGATCAGCCCCAGCATTTT. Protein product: CASSLDTDQPQHF.

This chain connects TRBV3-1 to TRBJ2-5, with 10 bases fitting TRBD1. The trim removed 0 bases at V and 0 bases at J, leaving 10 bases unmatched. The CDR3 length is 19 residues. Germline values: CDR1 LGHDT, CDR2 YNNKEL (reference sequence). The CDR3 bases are TGTGCCAGCAGCCAAGATCTGACCGGGACAGGGGTCTACCAAGAGACCCAGTACTTC. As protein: CASSQDLTGTGVYQETQYF.

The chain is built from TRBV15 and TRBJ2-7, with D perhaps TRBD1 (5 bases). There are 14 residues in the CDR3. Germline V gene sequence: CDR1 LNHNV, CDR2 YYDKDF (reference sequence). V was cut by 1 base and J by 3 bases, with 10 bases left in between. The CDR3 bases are TGTGCCACCAGCAGAGGACAGTCACACTACGAGCAGTACTTC. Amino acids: CATSRGQSHYEQYF.

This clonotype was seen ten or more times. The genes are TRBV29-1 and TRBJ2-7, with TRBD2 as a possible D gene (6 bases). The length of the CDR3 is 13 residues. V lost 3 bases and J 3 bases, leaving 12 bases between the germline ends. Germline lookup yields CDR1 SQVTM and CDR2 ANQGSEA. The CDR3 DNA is TGCAGCGTTGAGGGGGGTTCCCACTACGAGCAGTACTTC. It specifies CSVEGGSHYEQYF.

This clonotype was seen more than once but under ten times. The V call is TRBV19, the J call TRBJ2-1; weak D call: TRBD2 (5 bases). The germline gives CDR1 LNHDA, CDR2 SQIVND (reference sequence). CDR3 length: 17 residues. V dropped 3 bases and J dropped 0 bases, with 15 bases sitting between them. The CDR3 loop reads CASSISSLTSSYNEQFF. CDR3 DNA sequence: TGTGCCAGTAGTATCTCTAGCCTCACGAGCTCCTACAATGAGCAGTTCTTC.

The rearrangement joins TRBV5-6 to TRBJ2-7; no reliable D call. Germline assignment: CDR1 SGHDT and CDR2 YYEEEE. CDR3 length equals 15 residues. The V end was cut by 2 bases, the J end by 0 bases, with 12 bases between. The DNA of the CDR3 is TGTGCCAGCAGCTTTTGGTCAGAGTCCTCCTACGAGCAGTACTTC. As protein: CASSFWSESSYEQYF.

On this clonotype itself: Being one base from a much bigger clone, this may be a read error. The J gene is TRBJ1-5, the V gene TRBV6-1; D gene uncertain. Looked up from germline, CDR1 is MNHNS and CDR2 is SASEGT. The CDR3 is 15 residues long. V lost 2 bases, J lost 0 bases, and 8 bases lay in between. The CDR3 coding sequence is TGTGCCAGCAGTGAAACGGATTATAGCAATCAGCCCCAGCATTTT. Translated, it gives CASSETDYSNQPQHF.